The rows below give T cell receptor beta chains drawn from one sample of a study of blood T cell repertoires in COVID-19. Clones were read by immunoSEQ multiplex PCR, and TCRdb kept only the in-frame ones, dropping some. This table has roughly 200,000 clones, 70% to 90% appearing once. Sequenced input: peripheral blood. The receptor set was obtained from an elderly woman with acute or convalescent COVID-19. CDR3s leave out the opening cysteine and the closing phenylalanine or tryptophan. D genes are given only for firm matches.

TRBJ2-1	TRBV3-1/TRBV3-2	.	ASSQDPGIHEQF
TRBJ2-4	TRBV4-3	.	ASSQGGIQY
TRBJ1-6	TRBV28	TRBD1	ASSLTGGRNSPLH
TRBJ2-6	TRBV7-9	.	ASSLVGAGANVLT
TRBJ2-7	TRBV5-6	.	ASSFGRSSYEQY
TRBJ1-5	TRBV28	.	ASNNLGQLDQPQH
TRBJ1-1	TRBV18	.	ASSPQNTEAF
TRBJ2-7	TRBV5-5	TRBD1	ASSQQGNYEQY
TRBJ1-2	TRBV3-1/TRBV3-2	.	ASSLWAGVGYT
TRBJ2-5	TRBV5-8	.	ASSLAETQY
TRBJ1-5	TRBV7-2	TRBD1	ASSHGTGGDQPQH
TRBJ2-5	TRBV5-4	TRBD2	ASSFTSGRGETQY
TRBJ1-6	TRBV9	.	ASSVQDSGYSPLH
TRBJ2-3	TRBV3-1/TRBV3-2	TRBD2	ASSHGPSGVTDTQY
TRBJ1-1	TRBV7-2	.	ASSFSGRTEAF
TRBJ2-5	TRBV28	.	ASFRDTVTQY
TRBJ1-3	TRBV7-9	.	ASSPSNSGNTIY
TRBJ1-1	TRBV4-1	TRBD1	ASSPWDSMNTEAF
TRBJ1-1	TRBV27	.	ASSFSVGGYTEAF
TRBJ2-2	TRBV7-3	.	ASSLSGTAYTGELF
TRBJ2-2	TRBV6-2/TRBV6-3	.	ASSPLGPLNTGELF
TRBJ1-6	TRBV6-2/TRBV6-3	.	ASSGQAGSPLH
TRBJ2-3	TRBV5-1	.	ASSSGMKTDTQY
TRBJ2-4	TRBV30	TRBD2	AWSGGRGVQY
TRBJ2-3	TRBV6-6	.	ASSAAEQDTQY
TRBJ2-3	TRBV6-1	TRBD2	ASSSSGRTTDTQY
TRBJ1-2	TRBV19	TRBD1	ASDPDRGFYGYT
TRBJ1-2	TRBV4-2	.	ASSQDLASVNYGYT
TRBJ1-2	TRBV4-2	.	ASSQVWAPANYGYT
TRBJ2-1	TRBV7-2	TRBD2	ASSLRTSGINEQF
TRBJ1-1	TRBV29-1	.	SVGRGMNTEAF
TRBJ2-1	TRBV28	TRBD2	ASKIPLGREVVNEQF
TRBJ1-1	TRBV7-9	.	ASSFVQGTEAF
TRBJ2-7	TRBV14	.	ASSTQGTQYEQY
TRBJ2-7	TRBV7-9	TRBD2	ASRILAGKNEQY
TRBJ1-1	TRBV25-1	.	ASSEQGYTEAF
TRBJ2-1	TRBV14	.	ASRLAAGNEQF
TRBJ1-2	TRBV28	.	ASSLRVYGYT
TRBJ1-5	TRBV19	.	ASSIRGQRNQPQH
TRBJ2-3	TRBV24-1	.	ATSDTSLDTQY
TRBJ1-1	TRBV11-3	.	ASSLQAENTEAF
TRBJ1-5	TRBV7-9	.	ASSRDTPNQPQH
TRBJ2-5	TRBV3-1/TRBV3-2	.	ASSQAGEETQY
TRBJ2-5	TRBV2	TRBD1	ASSEQGAQETQY
TRBJ2-1	TRBV28	.	ASSLFRVDRYNEQF
TRBJ2-7	TRBV11-2	TRBD1	ASSLDQGAFYEQY
TRBJ2-3	TRBV7-3	TRBD2	ASSSGLAGGADTQY
TRBJ2-5	TRBV12-3/TRBV12-4	.	ASSRQETQY
TRBJ1-5	TRBV5-1	.	ASSLAGSYSNQPQH
TRBJ2-5	TRBV18	.	ASSPPRRGSETQY
TRBJ1-1	TRBV2	TRBD1	ASARPPGQGGGTEAF
TRBJ1-1	TRBV29-1	TRBD1	SATRDRGTEAF
TRBJ2-3	TRBV7-2	.	ASSFQGTDTQY
TRBJ1-4	TRBV21-1	.	ASSRRSRDRARVEEKLF
TRBJ1-5	TRBV5-6	.	ASSSRVQGNQPQH